This T cell receptor beta chain stems from a study of OX40 agonist ivuxolimab in advanced cancers. Study-wide background: Eligibility admitted prior anti-PD-1, anti-PD-L1 or anti-CTLA-4 therapy; 40% to 50% had some. Study observations and caveats: Determination of antigen specificity was not performed for the expanded peripheral T cells.

On this clone itself: Its specificity is not known.

Exclusion of a patient followed from autoimmune disease history or systemic immunosuppression. Germline V gene sequence: CDR1 KGHSH, CDR2 LQKENI. With 0 bases removed from V and 0 bases from J, the gap between germline ends came to 9 bases. There are 16 residues in the CDR3. Repertoires were generated with immunoSEQ multiplex PCR, while TCRdb's copy carries only in-frame clones and drops some. Of tens of thousands of clones in the sample, around 88% were seen once. This TCR was recovered from an adult with an advanced solid tumor such as melanoma, head and neck, liver or kidney cancer. The J gene is TRBJ2-1, the V gene TRBV18, with D possibly TRBD2 on 6 matching bases. The sample consisted of CD4+ or CD8+ T cells sorted from blood, taken in a trial of the OX40 agonist ivuxolimab. CDR3 in DNA: TGTGCCAGCTCACCACCAGGGACTTTCTCCTACAATGAGCAGTTCTTC. Its protein is CASSPPGTFSYNEQFF.